This entry lists 7 T cell receptor beta chains sequenced from one sample in a study of blood T cell repertoires in COVID-19. TCRdb's copy holds only in-frame clones and misses some; the assay was immunoSEQ multiplex PCR. The table shows 210,000 or so clones, with roughly 80% occurring only once. Material: PBMCs or T cells enriched from blood (not recorded which). The receptor set was obtained from a woman between 50 and 59 years old who had been exposed to COVID-19.

This chain connects TRBV7-9 to TRBJ2-2, with D uncertain. CDR3 length: 10 residues. The germline gives CDR1 SEHNR, CDR2 FQNEAQ (reference sequence). V was pared by 10 bases and J by 5 bases, with 5 bases between. The CDR3, as DNA: TGTGCCATCTTGACCGGGGAGCTGTTTTTT. It codes for CAILTGELFF.

This chain uses TRBV6-6 with TRBJ2-3, with 11 bases lining up with TRBD2. The V segment lost 6 bases and the J segment 2 bases; nucleotides outside the gene matches: 7. Germline V gene data show CDR1 as MNHNY and CDR2 as SVGAGI (reference sequence). This CDR3 contains 16 residues. CDR3 bases: TGTGCCAGCAGACCACTAGCGGGGGTTGCCACAGATACGCAGTATTTT. It translates to CASRPLAGVATDTQYF.

The gene calls are TRBV3-1 (or the pseudogene TRBV3-2) and TRBJ1-3; the D is unclear. Trimming left V 5 bases short and J 0 bases short, with 11 bases between. The CDR3 extends over 15 amino acids. The V gene's germline CDR1 is LGHDT and CDR2 YNNKEL (reference sequence). The CDR3 protein is CASSSALSSGNTIYF. CDR3 coding DNA: TGTGCCAGCAGCAGTGCGCTGAGCTCTGGAAACACCATATATTTT.

The chain carries TRBV4-2 and TRBJ2-5; weak D call: TRBD1 (7 bases). The length of the CDR3 is 15 residues. Germline assignment: CDR1 LGHNA and CDR2 YNFKEQ. V was trimmed by 5 bases and J by 7 bases, leaving 20 bases between them. The CDR3 DNA reads as TGTGCCAGCAGCTACACGGCCTTGCAGGGGGGGACCCAGTACTTC. It specifies CASSYTALQGGTQYF.

V usage is TRBV19 and J usage is TRBJ1-5; D is ambiguous. The CDR3 length is 12 residues. CDR1 LNHDA and CDR2 SQIVND come from the germline V gene (reference sequence). The V end lost 9 bases, the J end lost 7 bases, and 13 bases lay between the germline ends. The CDR3 reads CASTRAGQPQHF. In DNA form, the CDR3 reads TGTGCCAGCACCCGGGCGGGACAGCCCCAGCATTTT. The entire variable domain, with the rest obtained from reference TRBV19 and TRBJ1-5, is as follows: DGGITQSPKYLFRKEGQNVTLSCEQNLNHDAMYWYRQDPGQGLRLIYYSQIVNDFQKGDIAEGYSVSREKKESFPLTVTSAQKNPTAFYLCASTRAGQPQHFGDGTRLSIL.

This rearrangement joins TRBV7-2 to TRBJ2-1; TRBD2 aligns across 7 bases. Germline V gene data show CDR1 as SGHTA and CDR2 as FQGNSA. Trimming took 1 base from V and 3 from J; bases not matched to a gene: 15. The CDR3 spans 19 residues. CDR3 nucleotides: TGTGCCAGCAGCTTAGGGGCGCCCTCTAGCGGACCCCACTACAATGAGCAGTTCTTC. As protein: CASSLGAPSSGPHYNEQFF.

The rearrangement joins TRBV6-5 to TRBJ1-2; TRBD1 agrees at 7 bases. The germline CDR1 and CDR2 sequences are MNHEY and SVGAGI. V gave up 0 bases and J gave up 6 bases; unmatched junction bases: 1. This CDR3 region has 13 residues. CDR3 sequence reads: CASSYSTGNGYTF. Here the CDR3 DNA reads TGTGCCAGCAGTTACTCGACAGGGAATGGCTACACCTTC.